Included here is one T cell receptor beta chain sequence, with context. Antigen: not known. Healthy bone marrow donors made up the donors. Germline CDR1 reads GTSNPN; CDR2 reads SVGIG (reference sequence). V lost 4 bases and J lost 6; bases outside the gene matches: 7. The CDR3 has 15 residues. The source of the sample is a study of cytomegalovirus exposure and HLA in healthy donors. The PCR ran on 60 Vbeta and 13 Jbeta primers. Produced via immunoSEQ multiplex PCR; TCRdb's table is partial and in-frame only. This sample has 100,000 to 140,000 clones; less than 80% occur once, and the top ten carry roughly 8.2%. Findings and limits, study-wide: Evidence from a later analysis indicated that most CMV-associated TCR beta chains looked HLA-restricted. In an earlier analysis, productive rearrangement rates for most beta V segments clustered near 87% or 30%. Some TCR beta chains (roughly 160 of them) were listed as cytomegalovirus-associated.

V is TRBV30 and J is TRBJ2-1, with 12 bases fitting TRBD2. Sequenced material: PBMCs. This receptor was identified in a man aged 25-40 years in good health and CMV-seronegative. CDR3 region: CAWTRLAGASNEQFF. CDR3 coding DNA: TGTGCCTGGACTAGACTAGCGGGGGCTTCCAATGAGCAGTTCTTC. Full variable domain (remainder filled in from reference TRBV30 and TRBJ2-1): SQTIHQWPATLVQPVGSPLSLECTVEGTSNPNLYWYRQAAGRGLQLLFYSVGIGQISSEVPQNLSASRPQDRQFILSSKKLLLSDSGFYLCAWTRLAGASNEQFFGPGTRLTVL.